These T cell receptor beta chains were read from a single sample in a study of shared clonotypes between healthy human individuals. Data came from immunoSEQ multiplex PCR; TCRdb stores just in-frame clones and leaves some out. Of hundreds of thousands of clones detected, over 95% appear once; the ten largest clones hold around 0.097%. Specimen: naive CD8+ T cells sorted from blood. Receptors originate from a woman between 25 and 40 years old in good health. Each CDR3 is given with its conserved first and last residue. A D gene is named only where the DNA matches it firmly. Not all rows give a size; the values are once, few, many and, for expanded clones, a class.

abundance | j_gene | d_gene | v_gene | CDR3aa | CDR3nt
- | TRBJ2-1 | - | TRBV4-1 | CASSQEPQTLYNEQFF | TGCGCCAGCAGCCAAGAACCCCAGACTCTATACAATGAGCAGTTCTTC
- | TRBJ2-2 | TRBD1 | TRBV28 | CASLPGQGGAVGAGELFF | TGTGCCAGCCTCCCGGGACAGGGGGGAGCAGTTGGCGCCGGGGAGCTGTTTTTT
- | TRBJ2-7 | - | TRBV4-1 | CASSQGNSPAYEQYF | TGCGCCAGCAGCCAAGGTAATAGCCCAGCCTACGAGCAGTACTTC
once | TRBJ2-1 | TRBD2 | TRBV7-9 | CASSRGLAGIHNEQFF | TGTGCCAGCAGCCGGGGACTAGCGGGGATCCACAATGAGCAGTTCTTC
- | TRBJ2-7 | - | TRBV5-8 | CASSDSTVSSYEQYF | TGTGCCAGCAGCGACTCGACCGTGAGCTCCTACGAGCAGTACTTC
- | TRBJ2-5 | - | TRBV5-6 | CASSLALGRETQYF | TGTGCCAGCAGCTTGGCGCTAGGGAGAGAGACCCAGTACTTC
- | TRBJ2-1 | - | TRBV6-4 | CASSDPSVGGTDEQFF | TGTGCCAGCAGTGACCCTAGCGTAGGGGGAACGGATGAGCAGTTCTTC
- | TRBJ2-1 | TRBD2 | TRBV23-1 | CASRIGLADYNEQFF | TGCGCCAGTCGAATAGGACTAGCGGACTACAATGAGCAGTTCTTC
- | TRBJ2-2 | - | TRBV2 | CASSEGFRTTFGGELFF | TGTGCCAGCAGTGAAGGCTTCAGGACTACTTTTGGCGGGGAGCTGTTTTTT
few | TRBJ2-2 | - | TRBV2 | CASSGVAGFTGELFF | TGTGCCAGCAGTGGGGTAGCAGGGTTCACCGGGGAGCTGTTTTTT
- | TRBJ2-7 | - | TRBV7-9 | CASSAQGYEQYF | TGTGCCAGCAGCGCCCAAGGCTACGAGCAGTACTTC
- | TRBJ1-1 | TRBD1 | TRBV7-9 | CASSQQEGAWVGTEAFF | TGTGCCAGCAGCCAACAAGAGGGGGCGTGGGTAGGCACTGAAGCTTTCTTT
- | TRBJ2-5 | - | TRBV27 | CASSPPDPQETQYF | TGTGCCAGCAGTCCCCCGGACCCACAAGAGACCCAGTACTTC
- | TRBJ1-1 | - | TRBV6-5 | CASSPNRVRNTEAFF | TGTGCCAGCAGCCCCAACAGGGTACGCAACACTGAAGCTTTCTTT
- | TRBJ2-3 | TRBD2 | TRBV5-1 | CASSPKTSADTDTQYF | TGCGCCAGCAGCCCTAAAACTAGCGCCGACACAGATACGCAGTATTTT
- | TRBJ2-1 | - | TRBV5-6 | CASSLGSASYNEQFF | TGTGCCAGCAGCTTGGGCTCCGCCTCCTACAATGAGCAGTTCTTC
- | TRBJ2-1 | - | TRBV27 | CASSSQGPDNEQFF | TGTGCCAGCAGTAGCCAGGGACCTGACAATGAGCAGTTCTTC
- | TRBJ1-2 | - | TRBV4-1 | CASSPTGQLNYGYTF | TGCGCCAGCAGCCCCACCGGACAGCTTAACTATGGCTACACCTTC
- | TRBJ2-5 | - | TRBV29-1 | CSVEHGALIQYF | TGCAGCGTTGAGCACGGCGCGTTGATCCAGTACTTC
- | TRBJ2-5 | - | TRBV13 | CASSSRGSQETQYF | TGTGCCAGCAGCTCCCGGGGGTCGCAAGAGACCCAGTACTTC
once | TRBJ2-1 | - | TRBV7-2 | CASTFPEGFNEQFF | TGTGCCAGCACCTTTCCGGAGGGATTCAATGAGCAGTTCTTC
- | TRBJ1-2 | - | TRBV6-6 | CASSPTTGYNYGYTF | TGTGCCAGCAGTCCCACTACAGGGTACAACTATGGCTACACCTTC
- | TRBJ2-7 | - | TRBV5-4 | CASSISSYEQYF | TGTGCCAGCAGCATCAGCTCCTACGAGCAGTACTTC
- | TRBJ2-1 | TRBD2 | TRBV7-6 | CASSNGLAGDQEQFF | TGTGCCAGCAGCAACGGACTAGCGGGAGATCAGGAGCAGTTCTTC
- | TRBJ2-1 | TRBD2 | TRBV7-8 | CASSLSLAGASTYNEQFF | TGTGCCAGCAGCTTAAGCTTAGCGGGAGCTTCGACCTACAATGAGCAGTTCTTC
- | TRBJ2-5 | TRBD2 | TRBV7-9 | CASNSGGSGETQYF | TGTGCCAGCAACTCGGGGGGGAGTGGCGAGACCCAGTACTTC